Below are 18 T cell receptor beta chains sequenced from a single sample in a study of blood T cells in healthy people across ages. Through a sample-barcoded 5' primer and a J-beta primer mix, a second PCR was run for about 6 to 12 cycles. TCRdb analysed the 5' RACE reads with MiXCR anew, one entry per CDR3 protein. Here the sample spans some 1,500,000 distinct CDR3 sequences, roughly two fifths being singletons. What was sequenced was blood. The receptors originated from a woman in her late teens or twenties in good health.

V gene TRBV25-1 combines with J gene TRBJ1-2, with no clear D. Deletions cut 4 bases from V and 5 bases from J, with 17 bases between. The CDR3 totals 15 residues. Looked up from germline, CDR1 is MGHDK and CDR2 is SYGVNS. The CDR3 spells CASSVVGESSYGYTF. The CDR3 DNA follows: TGTGCCAGCAGTGTCGTTGGGGAGAGTTCTTATGGCTACACCTTC.

V gene TRBV10-3 combines with J gene TRBJ2-7; D may be TRBD2 (5 bases). CDR1 ENHRY and CDR2 SYGVKD come from the germline V gene. Trimming pared 6 bases from V and 1 base from J, leaving 16 bases between. CDR3 size: 15 residues. The DNA for the CDR3 is TGTGCCATCAGCCCTGACTATGCCCGATCCTACGAGCAGTACTTC. It encodes CAISPDYARSYEQYF.

The sample holds a few counts of this clonotype. The chain employs TRBV24-1 and TRBJ2-3; D is possibly TRBD2 (7 bases). The CDR3 totals 15 residues. With 2 bases removed from V and 5 bases from J, the gap between germline ends came to 13 bases. Germline loops: CDR1 KGHDR, CDR2 SFDVKD. CDR3 nucleotide sequence: TGTGCCACCAGTGATTCGGGGGGCGCAGGAGATACGCAGTATTTT. It translates to CATSDSGGAGDTQYF.

This chain joins TRBV7-2 and TRBJ2-3; 9 bases match TRBD1. V shed 7 bases and J 3 bases; nucleotides not matched to a gene: 5. The CDR3 runs 14 residues. CDR1 is SGHTA, CDR2 FQGNSA, per germline. The CDR3 DNA is TGTGCCAGCAAAACAGGGGGCTGGACAGATACGCAGTATTTT. Translation gives CASKTGGWTDTQYF. The complete variable domain, with remaining parts taken from reference TRBV7-2 and TRBJ2-3, reads GAGVSQSPSNKVTEKGKDVELRCDPISGHTALYWYRQSLGQGLEFLIYFQGNSAPDKSGLPSDRFSAERTGGSVSTLTIQRTQQEDSAVYLCASKTGGWTDTQYFGPGTRLTVL.

This clonotype appeared a few times. The chain joins TRBV6-5 to TRBJ2-1; D is possibly TRBD1 (6 bases). The CDR3 is 14 amino acids. Trimming took 5 bases from V and 2 from J, leaving 10 bases between them. Per germline, CDR1 MNHEY and CDR2 SVGAGI. The CDR3 region has the DNA TGTGCCAGCAGTCGGACAGAGACCTACAATGAGCAGTTCTTC. It codes for CASSRTETYNEQFF.

The chain uses TRBV28 and TRBJ1-1; maybe TRBD1 (5 bases). Deletions cut 2 bases from V and 4 bases from J, with 8 bases between. The length of the CDR3 is 13 residues. In germline, CDR1 is MDHEN, CDR2 SYDVKM. CDR3 nucleotide sequence: TGTGCCAGCAGTTTACCAGGGATCACTGAAGCTTTCTTT. Translating it yields CASSLPGITEAFF.

In its sample, this clonotype was seen a few times. V usage is TRBV2 and J usage is TRBJ2-4; D not resolved. The germline V and J ends were trimmed by 2 bases and 8 bases, with 7 bases remaining between them. Per germline, CDR1 SNHLY and CDR2 FYNNEI. The CDR3 has 12 residues. The CDR3 here is CASSETGDIQYF. The DNA of the CDR3 is TGTGCCAGCAGTGAAACTGGGGACATTCAGTACTTC.

This clonotype came up once. This chain uses TRBV5-1 with TRBJ2-5, with unresolved D. V lost 4 bases, J lost 3 bases, and 10 bases lay in between. CDR3 length: 13 residues. Germline-derived CDR1 and CDR2 are SGHRS and YFSETQ. The DNA of the CDR3 is TGCGCCAGCAGCCAACTCAGTGAAGAGACCCAGTACTTC. Protein product: CASSQLSEETQYF.

V and J are TRBV10-2 and TRBJ2-7, with a weak D call TRBD1 (6 bases). In germline, CDR1 is WSHSY, CDR2 SAAADI. V gave up 3 bases and J gave up 2 bases, with 14 bases separating them. The CDR3 sequence is 15 residues long. CDR3 sequence: CASSDFGTTTYEQYF. Here the CDR3 DNA reads TGCGCCAGCAGTGACTTCGGGACAACGACCTACGAGCAGTACTTC.

CDR3 nucleotides: TGCAGTGCTAGAATCCCAGGATTTTCCTACGAGCAGTACTTC. The encoded protein is CSARIPGFSYEQYF. The chain has TRBV20-1 and TRBJ2-7, with D unresolved. This CDR3 comprises 14 residues. Trimming took off 2 bases at V and 1 base at J, with 12 bases between the two ends. Germline V CDR1 and CDR2: DFQATT, SNEGSKA (reference sequence).

The gene calls are TRBV21-1 and TRBJ1-5. TRBV21-1 is described as a pseudogene. The CDR3 runs 16 residues. The CDR3 is CASSKVGHSGNQPQHF. For the CDR3, the DNA is TGTGCCAGCAGCAAGGTCGGTCACTCTGGCAATCAGCCCCAGCATTTT.

The chain has TRBV7-9 and TRBJ1-1; D call uncertain. This CDR3 comprises 13 residues. From germline, CDR1 is SEHNR and CDR2 FQNEAQ (reference sequence). The V and J ends lost 3 bases and 10 bases respectively, with 15 bases between them. The CDR3 coding sequence is TGTGCCAGCAGCTTCATCGACGGCCTGGCAGCTTTCTTT. Translated: CASSFIDGLAAFF.

DNA for the CDR3: TGTGCCAGCAGCTTCGCTAGCGGGAGTTTCGACGAGCAGTACTTC. Translation gives CASSFASGSFDEQYF. The V call is TRBV7-3, the J call TRBJ2-4; the match to TRBD2 covers 10 bases. The J call is in doubt because the DNA end fits TRBJ2-7 better. Germline V gives CDR1 SGHTA, CDR2 FQGTGA. CDR3 length: 15 amino acids.

The J gene is TRBJ2-7, the V gene TRBV28; 8 bases line up with TRBD2. Germline trimming cut 2 bases from V and 2 bases from J; bases unmatched to any gene: 14. Germline lookup yields CDR1 MDHEN and CDR2 SYDVKM. This CDR3 region has 18 residues. DNA of the CDR3: TGTGCCAGCAGTTTAAGCGGCGGGGGGTCCCTTCCCGCCTACGAGCAGTACTTC. Protein: CASSLSGGGSLPAYEQYF.

This clonotype was counted only a few times. The genes are TRBV7-9 and TRBJ2-4; D not resolved. The germline gives CDR1 SEHNR, CDR2 FQNEAQ (reference sequence). Trimming cost V 5 bases and J 0 bases, with 8 bases left between them. The CDR3 contains 14 residues. In DNA, the CDR3 is TGTGCCAGCAGCCCCGCTGTAGCCAAAAACATTCAGTACTTC. Amino acids: CASSPAVAKNIQYF.

The V gene is TRBV4-2, the J gene TRBJ2-1, with 10 bases lining up with TRBD2. The J call may be in error: the DNA end matches TRBJ2-7 better. Germline assignment: CDR1 LGHNA and CDR2 YNFKEQ. The CDR3 spans 17 residues. CDR3 in amino acids: CASSQDREREGDNEQYF. The DNA of the CDR3 is TGTGCCAGCAGCCAAGATAGGGAGCGGGAGGGCGACAATGAGCAGTACTTC.

V gene TRBV11-2 combines with J gene TRBJ2-1, with TRBD2 matching over 11 bases. The CDR3 sequence is 17 residues long. Germline-derived CDR1 and CDR2 are SGHAT and FQNNGV. The ends lost 1 base at V and 7 bases at J; junction bases unmatched: 9. Here the CDR3 DNA reads TGTGCCAGCAGCTTAGCCTTAGCGGGGGGGCCTTGGAATGAGCAGTTCTTC. Protein: CASSLALAGGPWNEQFF.

J is TRBJ1-2 and V is TRBV6-5; TRBD1 aligns across 9 bases. The V and J ends lost 6 bases and 4 bases, in that order; junction bases with no gene match: 6. Germline V gives CDR1 MNHEY, CDR2 SVGAGI. CDR3 size: 14 residues. For the CDR3, the DNA is TGTGCCAGCAGACCGGACAGGGGCAGCTATGGCTACACCTTC. It translates to CASRPDRGSYGYTF.